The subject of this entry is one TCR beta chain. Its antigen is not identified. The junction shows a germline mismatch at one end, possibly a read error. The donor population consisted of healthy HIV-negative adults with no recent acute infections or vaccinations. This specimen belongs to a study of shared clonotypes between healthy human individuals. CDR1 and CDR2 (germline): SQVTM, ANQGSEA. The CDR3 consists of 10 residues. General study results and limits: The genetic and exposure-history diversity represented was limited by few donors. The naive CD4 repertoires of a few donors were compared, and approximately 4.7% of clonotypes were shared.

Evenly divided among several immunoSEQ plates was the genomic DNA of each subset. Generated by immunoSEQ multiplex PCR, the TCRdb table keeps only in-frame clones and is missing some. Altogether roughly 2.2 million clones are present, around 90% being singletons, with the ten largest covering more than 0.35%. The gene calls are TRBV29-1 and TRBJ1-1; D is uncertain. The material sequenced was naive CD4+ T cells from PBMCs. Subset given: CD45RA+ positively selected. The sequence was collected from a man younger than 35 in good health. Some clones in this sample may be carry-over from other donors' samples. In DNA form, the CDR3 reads TGCAGCGCTGAAAACACTGAAGCTTTCTTT. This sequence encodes CSAENTEAFF. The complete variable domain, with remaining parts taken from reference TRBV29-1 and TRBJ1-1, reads SAVISQKPSRDICQRGTSLTIQCQVDSQVTMMFWYRQQPGQSLTLIATANQGSEATYESGFVIDKFPISRPNLTFSTLTVSNMSPEDSSIYLCSAENTEAFFGQGTRLTVV.